This TCR beta chain was observed in a study of human T cells and chemical hapten exposure. General study findings and limits: Donor immune responses may differ from healthy people's, since all donors had alopecia.

This CDR3 is built from 13 residues. V lost 9 bases to trimming and J lost 0 bases, with 9 bases between them. From germline, CDR1 is ENHRY and CDR2 SYGVKD. The time point here: pre-sensitization, week 0. The treatment denotes: therapeutic diphenylcyclopropenone sensitization with weekly scalp DPC. As originally analysed: Per sample, the median was about 95,000 TCRs, with values from about 22,000 to 700,000. TCRdb fed the RACE reads into MiXCR, producing one record per CDR3 protein. The V and J calls, along with clone size, are taken from TCRdb and not from the paper's own processing. Seen here are about 380,000 distinct CDR3 sequences, 4% to 6% observed once, and the top ten hold around 2.6%. This clonotype showed up many times. The antigen remains undetermined.

This chain links TRBV10-3 with TRBJ1-3, with D possibly being TRBD1 (5 bases). The sample was whole blood, taken in connection with sensitization to the hapten diphenylcyclopropenone (DPC). The TCR was taken from a woman aged 45 to 65 with alopecia areata. Some clones in this sample may be carry-over from other donors' samples. DNA for the CDR3: TGTGCCATGACAGCCGACTCTGGAAACACCATATATTTT. This encodes CAMTADSGNTIYF.